This T cell receptor beta chain was captured in a study of glioma-infiltrating T cells (dated by TCRdb to the mid-2010s). Concerning the study at large: Low-grade gliomas were WHO grade II oligodendrogliomas or astrocytomas, and glioblastomas were WHO grade IV tumors sampled at initial rather than recurrent diagnosis. Before surgery, glioma patients were given dexamethasone for six or fewer days. To measure how far tissue and blood T-cell populations diverged, each tissue-infiltrating repertoire was compared against the peripheral blood repertoire of the same patient. Blood libraries targeted roughly 4.5- to 10-fold sequencing coverage of 950,000 to 1,000,000 peripheral T cells. Three low-grade glioma patients, several primary glioblastoma patients, and three non-glioma patients who contributed non-neoplastic brain tissue made up the paired cohort. Glioma tissue, non-neoplastic brain tissue and matched peripheral blood mononuclear cells were used as sources from which TCR alpha- and beta-chain repertoires were sequenced.

Immediately after resection, surgical brain or tumor specimens were cryofrozen in liquid nitrogen, with peripheral blood cells collected concurrently. The count of this clonotype is one. Its antigen has not been determined. Germline and junction disagree at one end, which may indicate a read error. The germline V gene specifies SGHTA as CDR1 and FQGNSA as CDR2. Taken from cysteine to phenylalanine, the CDR3 has 15 residues. The kept DNA is CDR3 alone, 45 bases in frame from the first base. TCR alpha and beta CDR3 regions were amplified with the iRepertoire nested amplicon-rescue multiplex PCR (arm-PCR) platform from RNA. The input for one-step reverse transcription and amplification was roughly 85-400 ng of either tissue mRNA or PBMC total RNA. Following bead purification, Illumina adapters were added by a secondary multiplex PCR, and libraries between 200 and 400 bp were gel-purified. Demultiplexing relied on internal 6-nucleotide barcodes carried by the libraries. Sequencing of the libraries was done on an Illumina MiSeq using 2x220 or 2x250 nucleotide paired-end reads. As for the original processing: Paired reads were merged using FLASH 1.2.11 and were aligned to the GRCh37 human genome using BWA-MEM, after which TRA and TRB reads were extracted. An IMGT-derived reference of cassette sequences and CDR3 motifs, with pseudogenes included, was used for V and J assignment. Three-frame translation of reads was performed, and productive CDR3s were defined as those with a C...FGXG motif and no stop codons. A clonotype was defined as a unique combination of a V-J cassette pair and a CDR3 amino acid sequence. Filtering of reads was based on Hamming distance, with the threshold set by the sequence error rate of each sample in mapped regions. TCRdb reprocessing: public reads trimmed at Q25 with fastp, clones called with MiXCR, in-frame beta chains kept. Here each entry gathers all rows of one CDR3 protein and keeps the most common genes and DNA. TCRdb assigned the V and J calls; the authors' analysis was not used. The sample records around 390,000 distinct CDR3 sequences, roughly two fifths of which are singletons. The ten largest make up around 13% of the sample.

The paper as a whole reports these results and caveats: VJ-independent divergence between tissue and blood was below expectation in non-neoplastic patients but above expectation in all gliomas, especially low-grade gliomas. A signature set of shared blood CDR3 motifs marked patients with low tissue-blood divergence and was depleted in highly divergent patients. Very few CDR3 sequences were found to be shared between tissue and blood, and this scarcity was attributed to high CDR3 diversity and limited sampling. Group comparisons were based on small numbers of patients: three non-neoplastic, three low-grade glioma and roughly 8 glioblastoma patients.

This receptor chain uses TRBV7-2 and TRBJ1-4; the D gene assignment is ambiguous. The receptor's source is a human donor with low-grade glioma or glioblastoma, undergoing nonglioma brain surgery, or in good health (not recorded which). The sample comprised glioma tissue, nonneoplastic brain tissue, or PBMCs (not recorded which). The CDR3 protein is CACSLLRSAGEKLFF. At the DNA level, the sequence is TGTGCCTGCAGCTTACTCCGGTCGGCAGGTGAAAAACTGTTTTTT.